This record concerns one T cell receptor beta chain sequence. Its antigen is undetermined. The sample belongs to a study of T cell responses to AZD1222 COVID-19 vaccine. Profiling relied on immunoSEQ multiplex PCR, and the TCRdb table lists in-frame clones only, not all of them. The sample holds 130,000 to 150,000 clones, around 88% seen once. Germline lookup yields CDR1 MDHEN and CDR2 SYDVKM. There are 16 residues in the CDR3. Trimming took off 6 bases at V and 2 bases at J, with 20 bases between the two ends. Study results and limitations: Unmutated variant regions are reportedly targeted by nearly half of spike-specific TCRs. Baseline antibody screening turned up just six or seven seropositive AZD1222 recipients. Clonal diversity may have been underestimated in mostly white British donors. Sampling that yielded the repertoires occurred only after the peak T cell response.

The sequence was collected from an adult in good health. The sample was peripheral blood, taken on day 0 of MenACWY control vaccination. The chain couples TRBV28 to TRBJ2-7, with a possible D match to TRBD1 (8 bases). The chain's CDR3 is CASRQAYRGGPYEQYF. DNA for the CDR3: TGTGCCAGCAGGCAAGCCTACAGGGGGGGACCCTACGAGCAGTACTTC.